A single sample gave rise to the 5 T cell receptor beta chains below, sequenced in a study of shared clonotypes between healthy human individuals. Clones were read by immunoSEQ multiplex PCR, and TCRdb kept only the in-frame ones, dropping some. The sample has hundreds of thousands of clones, roughly 97% seen once. Sample: naive CD4+ T cells sorted from blood. The subset: CD45RA+ positively selected. The receptor set was obtained from a woman aged 25-40 years in good health.

The chain combines TRBV2 with TRBJ2-7, with no clear D. The germline V gene encodes CDR1 SNHLY and CDR2 FYNNEI. The CDR3 contains 13 residues. The V end was cut by 2 bases, the J end by 4 bases, with 9 bases between. CDR3 loop: CASSELLGYEQYF. Here the CDR3 DNA reads TGTGCCAGCAGTGAACTTCTGGGGTACGAGCAGTACTTC.

V is TRBV28 and J is TRBJ1-5; D unclear. With 3 bases removed from V and 7 bases from J, the gap between germline ends came to 10 bases. Germline values: CDR1 MDHEN, CDR2 SYDVKM. This CDR3 spans 13 amino acids. This CDR3 reads CASSFRVRQPQHF. The CDR3 DNA reads as TGTGCCAGCAGTTTTAGGGTGCGCCAGCCCCAGCATTTT.

This clone appeared a single time. The J gene is TRBJ2-7, the V gene TRBV10-3; 9 positions agree with TRBD1. Germline CDR1 is ENHRY and CDR2 is SYGVKD. J lost 2 bases, V lost 7 bases, and 9 bases had no gene match. This CDR3 spans 15 amino acids. CDR3 nucleotide sequence: TGTGCCATCAAACCGGGACAGGGAGACCCCTACGAGCAGTACTTC. Protein product: CAIKPGQGDPYEQYF.

The V and J genes are TRBV13 and TRBJ2-2, with D unresolved. Trimming took 8 bases from V and 1 from J, leaving 17 bases between them. Germline V lookup: CDR1 PRHDT, CDR2 FYEKMQ (reference sequence). The CDR3 covers 16 residues. CDR3 residues: CASRTRNGWNTGELFF. The CDR3 DNA reads TGTGCCAGCCGTACAAGAAATGGCTGGAACACCGGGGAGCTGTTTTTT. The full variable domain, completed using reference TRBV13 and TRBJ2-2, is AAGVIQSPRHLIKEKRETATLKCYPIPRHDTVYWYQQGPGQDPQFLISFYEKMQSDKGSIPDRFSAQQFSDYHSELNMSSLELGDSALYFCASRTRNGWNTGELFFGEGSRLTVL.

The chain has TRBV5-1 and TRBJ1-2, with 11 bases matching TRBD1. Germline V lookup: CDR1 SGHRS, CDR2 YFSETQ. Trimming removed 4 bases from V and 2 bases from J; junction bases left unmatched: 4. The CDR3 runs 15 residues. The CDR3 is CASSMGQGGNYGYTF. CDR3 in DNA: TGCGCCAGCAGCATGGGACAGGGGGGCAACTATGGCTACACCTTC.